Included here is one TCR beta chain sequence, with context. Germline values: CDR1 SNHLY, CDR2 FYNNEI. The length of the CDR3 is 17 residues. With V trimmed by 4 bases and J by 0 bases, 8 bases remained unmatched. The entry originates in a study of blood T cell repertoires in COVID-19. The method was immunoSEQ multiplex PCR; TCRdb's version includes in-frame clones alone and lacks a portion of them. The repertoire includes some 200,000 clones, around 89% of them detected once, and 7.5% to 10% sits in the top ten. The study counted Cohort 3 donors as recovered given two negative PCRs, clearance, or symptom resolution.

The sequenced sample consisted of PBMCs or T cells enriched from blood (not recorded which). The chain joins TRBV2 to TRBJ1-2, with TRBD1 matching 10 bases. This clonotype was sampled from a young woman who had recovered from COVID-19. The CDR3 sequence: CASSVTDRGIPNYGYTF. The CDR3 coding sequence is TGTGCCAGCAGTGTAACGGACAGGGGGATCCCTAACTATGGCTACACCTTC. The full variable domain, with the rest looked up from reference TRBV2 and TRBJ1-2, is EPEVTQTPSHQVTQMGQEVILRCVPISNHLYFYWYRQILGQKVEFLVSFYNNEISEKSEIFDDQFSVERPDGSNFTLKIRSTKLEDSAMYFCASSVTDRGIPNYGYTFGSGTRLTVV.